These 16 T cell receptor beta chains were all obtained from the same sample, sequenced in a study of T cells in Graves' hyperthyroidism and ophthalmopathy. Amplification of TCR beta CDR3 regions was performed using RNA transcripts as template. Primed by the HTBI set, a first-round RT-PCR was run on the TCR CDR3. TCRdb redid the calling of the multiplex PCR reads with MiXCR, one entry per CDR3 protein. This sample has some 600,000 distinct CDR3 sequences; about 15% occur once, and the top ten carry almost 6%. The material sequenced was blood. These receptors originate from a young woman with Graves' hyperthyroidism that later progressed to Graves' ophthalmopathy.

CDR3 nucleotides: TGTGCCTGGAGTGTTGGGGACGAGGGGGCCCAGTACTTC. Amino acid sequence: CAWSVGDEGAQYF. The rearrangement links TRBV30 to TRBJ2-5; weak D call: TRBD1 (6 bases). V gave up 0 bases and J gave up 9 bases, with 14 bases separating them. The CDR3 runs 13 residues. Germline V gene sequence: CDR1 GTSNPN, CDR2 SVGIG (reference sequence).

This clonotype occurred many times. The rearrangement uses TRBV24-1 and TRBJ2-3, with 9 nucleotides matching TRBD2. Germline assignment: CDR1 KGHDR and CDR2 SFDVKD. The V segment lost 3 bases and the J segment 2 bases; nucleotides outside the gene matches: 8. There are 17 residues in the CDR3. Here the CDR3 DNA reads TGTGCCACCAGTGATACTAGCGGGTCACTGATCACAGATACGCAGTATTTT. Protein: CATSDTSGSLITDTQYF.

This clonotype was observed once. V gene TRBV24-1 combines with J gene TRBJ2-5; D possibly corresponds to TRBD1 (6 bases). CDR1 is KGHDR and CDR2 is SFDVKD in the germline V gene. Deletions cut 7 bases from V and 4 bases from J, with 12 bases between. The length of the CDR3 is 13 residues. CDR3 nucleotide sequence: TGTGCCACCAGCCCCCAAGGGGGAGAGACCCAGTACTTC. It encodes CATSPQGGETQYF.

This clonotype has ten or more counts. The J gene is TRBJ2-1, the V gene TRBV24-1, with 7 bases matching TRBD2. The CDR3 is 16 residues long. With V trimmed by 9 bases and J by 5 bases, 15 bases remained unmatched. From germline, CDR1 is KGHDR and CDR2 SFDVKD. The CDR3 loop is CATSNKRASGHNEQFF. CDR3 coding DNA: TGTGCCACCTCAAATAAGCGGGCTAGCGGACACAATGAGCAGTTCTTC.

This clonotype was seen at least ten times. The CDR3 DNA is TGCGCCAGCAGCTCAGCTCTCCGACTCCCCTACGAGCAGTACTTC. Amino acids: CASSSALRLPYEQYF. The rearrangement links TRBV5-1 to TRBJ2-7; D remains ambiguous. V was clipped by 3 bases and J by 2 bases, with 15 bases between them. CDR3 size: 15 residues. CDR1 SGHRS and CDR2 YFSETQ come from the germline V gene.

The sample holds many counts of this clonotype. This rearrangement joins TRBV10-3 to TRBJ1-1; D is ambiguous. Germline CDR1 ENHRY, CDR2 SYGVKD. CDR3 length: 13 amino acids. V gave up 3 bases and J gave up 1 base, with 6 bases separating them. Here the CDR3 reads CAISDSPNTEAFF. In nucleotides, the CDR3 is TGTGCCATCAGTGATTCACCGAACACTGAAGCTTTCTTT.

The chain recombines TRBV28 with TRBJ1-1; 7 bases are a match to TRBD1. J gave up 0 bases and V 6 bases, and 10 bases lay outside the gene matches. The CDR3 runs to 16 residues. Germline V gives CDR1 MDHEN, CDR2 SYDVKM. CDR3 sequence reads: CASSRPRQGLNTEAFF. In DNA, the CDR3 is TGTGCCAGCAGCCGCCCTCGACAGGGATTGAACACTGAAGCTTTCTTT.

This clonotype came up a few times. This chain uses TRBV28 with TRBJ1-1, with D tentatively TRBD1 (5 bases). V was cut by 10 bases and J by 3 bases, with 12 bases left in between. The CDR3 covers 12 residues. Looked up from germline, CDR1 is MDHEN and CDR2 is SYDVKM. CDR3 region: CATRDSDTEAFF. The CDR3 DNA sequence: TGTGCCACCAGAGACAGCGACACTGAAGCTTTCTTT.

The J gene is TRBJ2-7, the V gene TRBV30; TRBD1 matches 10 bases. This CDR3 comprises 14 residues. V lost 7 bases and J lost 2; bases outside the gene matches: 8. CDR1 GTSNPN and CDR2 SVGIG come from the germline V gene (reference sequence). The CDR3 nucleotides are TGTGCCTTAAATCCCGACAGGGGGCCCTACGAGCAGTACTTC. Its protein is CALNPDRGPYEQYF.

This clonotype was counted at least ten times. The V call is TRBV28, the J call TRBJ2-5; tentative D call: TRBD2 (5 bases). The germline V and J ends were trimmed by 6 bases and 0 bases, with 14 bases remaining between them. CDR1 is MDHEN, CDR2 SYDVKM, per germline. The CDR3 is 15 amino acids. CDR3 protein: CASSPSGWYQETQYF. CDR3 sequence (DNA): TGTGCCAGCAGCCCATCGGGGTGGTACCAAGAGACCCAGTACTTC.

This clonotype has a handful of counts. The CDR3 DNA is TGTGCCAGCAGTTACGGGTCTGGACAGGGGACAGATACGCAGTATTTT. Translating gives CASSYGSGQGTDTQYF. This chain joins TRBV6-5 and TRBJ2-3; TRBD1 matches 9 bases. Germline loops: CDR1 MNHEY, CDR2 SVGAGI. With 2 bases clipped from V and 3 bases from J, the junction kept 6 bases outside the gene matches. The length of the CDR3 is 16 residues.

This clonotype showed up many times. The J gene is TRBJ1-1, the V gene TRBV6-6; maybe TRBD1 (5 bases). The CDR3 length is 14 residues. CDR1 MNHNY and CDR2 SVGAGI come from the germline V gene (reference sequence). V lost 0 bases and J lost 5, with 10 bases in between. The CDR3 is CASSYSPRETEAFF. The CDR3 DNA sequence: TGTGCCAGCAGTTACTCCCCCAGGGAGACTGAAGCTTTCTTT.

The chain links TRBV9 to TRBJ2-7; TRBD2 aligns across 9 bases. With 0 bases clipped from V and 4 bases from J, the junction kept 2 bases outside the gene matches. Germline lookup yields CDR1 SGDLS and CDR2 YYNGEE. The CDR3 has 14 residues. The CDR3 loop is CASSVGAGGYEQYF. For the CDR3, the DNA is TGTGCCAGCAGCGTAGGAGCGGGAGGTTACGAGCAGTACTTC.

This clonotype showed up just a few times. This chain links TRBV3-1 with TRBJ2-1; D ambiguous. Trimming removed 0 bases at V and 5 bases at J, with 5 bases between. Germline values: CDR1 LGHDT, CDR2 YNNKEL (reference sequence). CDR3 length: 13 amino acids. In DNA form, the CDR3 reads TGTGCCAGCAGCCAAGAGCTCCACAATGAGCAGTTCTTC. This sequence encodes CASSQELHNEQFF.

This clonotype was counted at least ten times. This rearrangement joins TRBV27 to TRBJ2-1; the match to TRBD2 covers 11 bases. The ends lost 3 bases at V and 1 base at J; junction bases unmatched: 2. The germline V gene has CDR1 MNHEY and CDR2 SMNVEV (reference sequence). The CDR3 has 16 amino acids. The CDR3 DNA follows: TGTGCCAGCAGTTTCCTAGCGGGAGGATCCTACAATGAGCAGTTCTTC. Translation gives CASSFLAGGSYNEQFF.

This clonotype appeared a few times. This chain links TRBV12-3 or TRBV12-4 with TRBJ2-5, with 9 bases lining up with TRBD2. The CDR3 spans 17 residues. V trimming: 6 bases; J trimming: 2 bases; junction bases outside the gene matches: 13. The CDR3 protein is CASSPFSGRGRQETQYF. As DNA, the CDR3 is TGTGCCAGCAGCCCATTTAGCGGGAGAGGGAGGCAAGAGACCCAGTACTTC.